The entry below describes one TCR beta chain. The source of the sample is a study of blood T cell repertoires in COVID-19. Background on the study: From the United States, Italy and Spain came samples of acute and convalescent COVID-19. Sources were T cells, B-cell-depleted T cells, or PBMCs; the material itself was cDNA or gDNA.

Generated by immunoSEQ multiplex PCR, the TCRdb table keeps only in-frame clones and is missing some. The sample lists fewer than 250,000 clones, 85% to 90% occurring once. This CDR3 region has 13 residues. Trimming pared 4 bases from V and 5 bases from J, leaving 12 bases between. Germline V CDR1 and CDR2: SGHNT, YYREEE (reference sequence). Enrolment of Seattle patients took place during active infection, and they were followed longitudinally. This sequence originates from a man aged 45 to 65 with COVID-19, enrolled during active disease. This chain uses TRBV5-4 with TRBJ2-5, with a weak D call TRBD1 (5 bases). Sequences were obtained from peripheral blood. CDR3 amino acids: CASSDQGRETQYF. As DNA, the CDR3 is TGTGCCAGCAGCGATCAGGGTAGGGAGACCCAGTACTTC.